The T cell receptor beta chain under discussion was sequenced for a study of T cell responses to AZD1222 COVID-19 vaccine. Turning to this clone: The antigen remains undetermined.

Germline CDR1 SGHVS, CDR2 FQNEAQ. The J segment lost 4 bases and the V segment lost 0 bases, leaving 11 bases of the junction unmatched. The CDR3 covers 18 residues. Data came from immunoSEQ multiplex PCR; TCRdb stores just in-frame clones and leaves some out. The sample holds fewer than 90,000 clones, just over 85% seen once. Study-wide results and limits: The study found vaccine-associated CD4 TCRs spanning spike, dominant at 160-218 and 743-854. Among the donors, most were white British and more were female, and clonal diversity was possibly underestimated. Repertoires were obtained only post-peak T cell response.

Second-dose intervals of approximately 4 or approximately 12 weeks were pooled. This sequence was found in an adult who received the AZD1222 COVID-19 vaccine. The genes are TRBV7-8 and TRBJ2-2, with 7 bases matching TRBD1. Specimen: peripheral blood, collected 28 days after the second AZD1222 dose. The CDR3 reads CASSLAPAGTAFTGELFF. The CDR3 DNA reads TGTGCCAGCAGCTTAGCGCCGGCCGGGACAGCCTTCACCGGGGAGCTGTTTTTT.